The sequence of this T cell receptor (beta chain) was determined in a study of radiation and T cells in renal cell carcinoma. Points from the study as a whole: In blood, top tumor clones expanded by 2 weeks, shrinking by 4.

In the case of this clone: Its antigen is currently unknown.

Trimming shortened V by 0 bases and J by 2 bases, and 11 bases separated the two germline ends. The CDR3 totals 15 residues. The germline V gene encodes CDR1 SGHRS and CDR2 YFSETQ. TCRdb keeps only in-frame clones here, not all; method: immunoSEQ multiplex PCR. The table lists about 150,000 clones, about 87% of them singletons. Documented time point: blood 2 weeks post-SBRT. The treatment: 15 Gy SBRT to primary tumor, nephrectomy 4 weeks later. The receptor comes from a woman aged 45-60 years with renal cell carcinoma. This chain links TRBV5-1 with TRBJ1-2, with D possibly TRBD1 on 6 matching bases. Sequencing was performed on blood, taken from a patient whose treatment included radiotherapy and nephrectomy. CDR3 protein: CASSLATGVNYGYTF. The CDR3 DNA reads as TGCGCCAGCAGCTTGGCGACAGGAGTGAACTATGGCTACACCTTC.